The text below deals with one T cell receptor beta chain. As yet, its antigen is unknown. This was the immunoSEQ version 4 assay in survey mode. Method: immunoSEQ multiplex PCR; TCRdb's copy keeps in-frame clones and lacks some. Among 25,000 to 35,000 clones listed, 70% were seen once. The length of the CDR3 is 15 residues. Germline V lookup: CDR1 GTSNPN, CDR2 SVGIG (reference sequence). V lost 2 bases, J lost 1 base, and 14 bases lay in between. This specimen comes from a study of persistence of HIV-infected CD4 T cells. Whole-study context: Up to roughly 180 mL blood was drawn at multiple time points; a couple of donors had single-time leukapheresis.

Overlapping HIV-1 Gag 15-mer peptides at approximately 0.96 ug per peptide per mL were used. Sorting of responding CD4+ T cells relied on upregulated CD40 ligand together with CD69. Adults with HIV-1 started suppressive ART while chronically infected. Sequencing was performed on CD4+ T cells sorted from PBMCs after approximately 19-hour stimulation, taken from a patient who received antiretroviral therapy. The receptor comes from an adult man with HIV who was CMV-seropositive. The rearrangement joins TRBV30 to TRBJ1-1; perhaps TRBD1 as D (5 bases). The CDR3 loop is CAWSRGDGSNTEAFF. CDR3 DNA sequence: TGTGCCTGGAGTCGGGGGGACGGATCGAACACTGAAGCTTTCTTT.